Presented here are 4 T cell receptor beta chains from one specimen sequenced in a study of T cells after yellow fever vaccination. TCRdb processed the 5' RACE reads anew with MiXCR; each CDR3 protein has one entry. The table has hundreds of thousands of distinct CDR3 sequences, around 16% seen once. Specimen: PBMCs, collected 5 days after the first yellow fever vaccination. The origin of the receptors is a man between 18 and 29 years old who received the YFV17D yellow fever vaccine.

The chain recombines TRBV12-3 or TRBV12-4 with TRBJ1-2; 8 bases are shared with TRBD1. V was pared by 8 bases and J by 4 bases, with 6 bases of the junction left unmatched. This CDR3 region has 13 residues. The CDR3 is CASQGAFRYGYTF. For the CDR3, the DNA is TGTGCCAGCCAGGGGGCCTTCCGCTATGGCTACACCTTC.

The gene calls are TRBV7-9 and TRBJ2-5, with 10 bases aligning to TRBD1. V lost 5 bases to trimming and J lost 3 bases; unmatched junction nucleotides: 9. This CDR3 has 16 amino acids. CDR1 is SEHNR, CDR2 FQNEAQ, per germline (reference sequence). CDR3 sequence: CASSPLPGQGEETQYF. The DNA for the CDR3 is TGTGCCAGCAGCCCCTTACCTGGACAGGGGGAAGAGACCCAGTACTTC.

The chain carries TRBV7-3 and TRBJ1-5; D is unclear. The CDR3 sequence is 13 residues long. Germline V gene lookup returns CDR1 SGHTA and CDR2 FQGTGA. The germline V and J ends were trimmed by 4 bases and 4 bases, with 8 bases remaining between them. The CDR3 DNA follows: TGTGCCAGCAGCTCGGACGGAAATCAGCCCCAGCATTTT. Translated, it gives CASSSDGNQPQHF. Complete variable domain (other parts from reference TRBV7-3 and TRBJ1-5): GAGVSQTPSNKVTEKGKYVELRCDPISGHTALYWYRQSLGQGPEFLIYFQGTGAADDSGLPNDRFFAVRPEGSVSTLKIQRTERGDSAVYLCASSSDGNQPQHFGDGTRLSIL.

This clonotype was picked up a small number of times. CDR3 region: CASSHPGLAGGTQFF. The CDR3, as DNA: TGTGCCAGCAGCCATCCGGGACTAGCGGGGGGGACGCAGTTCTTC. J is TRBJ2-1 and V is TRBV3-1; 16 bases map to TRBD2. Germline CDR1 LGHDT, CDR2 YNNKEL (reference sequence). This CDR3 contains 15 residues. Trimming took 3 bases from V and 12 from J; bases not matched to a gene: 5.